These T cell receptor beta chains were read from a single sample in a study of early T cells in non-severe SARS-CoV-2 infection. TCRdb processed the 5' RACE reads anew with MiXCR; each CDR3 protein has one entry. This sample carries roughly 62,000 distinct CDR3 sequences, 7% to 8% of them seen once, and the ten largest clones take 3% to 4%. The specimen sequenced was whole blood. The source is an adult who was a healthcare worker with PCR-confirmed SARS-CoV-2 infection or an uninfected control (not recorded which). Both conserved end residues are part of each CDR3. A D gene is named only where the DNA matches it firmly. Size is stated for part of the rows, as once, few or many counts, or as a class when the clone is expanded.

j_gene: TRBJ2-7; v_gene: TRBV4-1; abundance: many; d_gene: TRBD2; CDR3nt: TGCGCCAGCAGCCAAGAAACTCAGCGCGGGGGTGAGCAGTACTTC; CDR3aa: CASSQETQRGGEQYF
j_gene: TRBJ2-5; v_gene: TRBV6-6; abundance: many; d_gene: -; CDR3nt: TGTGCCAGCAGTCCCCCTCTTGGAGGTGGGGGGACCCAGTACTTC; CDR3aa: CASSPPLGGGGTQYF
j_gene: TRBJ2-1; v_gene: TRBV5-1; abundance: many; d_gene: -; CDR3nt: TGCGCCAGCAGCTTGTTAGGGACAAACGCCTACAATGAGCAGTTCTTC; CDR3aa: CASSLLGTNAYNEQFF
j_gene: TRBJ2-6; v_gene: TRBV28; abundance: many; d_gene: -; CDR3nt: TGTGCCAGCAGTGATCAAGGGGCTGGGGCCAACGTCCTGACTTTC; CDR3aa: CASSDQGAGANVLTF
j_gene: TRBJ2-1; v_gene: TRBV6-6; abundance: -; d_gene: TRBD2; CDR3nt: TGTGCCAGCATGGGGATTGCGGGAGGGCCCACCACCTACAATGAGCAGTTCTTC; CDR3aa: CASMGIAGGPTTYNEQFF
j_gene: TRBJ2-2; v_gene: TRBV5-1; abundance: many; d_gene: -; CDR3nt: TGCGCCAGCAGCTTGGGCGGCAACACCGGGGAGCTGTTTTTT; CDR3aa: CASSLGGNTGELFF
j_gene: TRBJ2-1; v_gene: TRBV7-3; abundance: -; d_gene: -; CDR3nt: TGTGCCAGCAGCTCGGACTCCGACAATGAGCAGTTCTTC; CDR3aa: CASSSDSDNEQFF
j_gene: TRBJ2-5; v_gene: TRBV7-7; abundance: -; d_gene: -; CDR3nt: TGTGCCATCAGCATGGGGGAATCAGAGACCCAGTACTTC; CDR3aa: CAISMGESETQYF
j_gene: TRBJ2-7; v_gene: TRBV5-1; abundance: -; d_gene: TRBD1; CDR3nt: TGCGCCAGCAGCTTGCTTGGGACAGGGCAGTACGAGCAGTACTTC; CDR3aa: CASSLLGTGQYEQYF
j_gene: TRBJ2-5; v_gene: TRBV28; abundance: few; d_gene: -; CDR3nt: TGTGCCAGCAGTCTCCCTGGGCCCCAAGAGACCCAGTACTTC; CDR3aa: CASSLPGPQETQYF
j_gene: TRBJ2-7; v_gene: TRBV19; abundance: -; d_gene: TRBD1; CDR3nt: TGTGCCAGTAGTATAATCGCGGGACAGGGGGATTACGAGCAGTACTTC; CDR3aa: CASSIIAGQGDYEQYF
j_gene: TRBJ1-4; v_gene: TRBV7-6; abundance: many; d_gene: -; CDR3nt: TGTGCCAGCAGCTTAGGCGGGCCCGATGAAAAACTGTTTTTT; CDR3aa: CASSLGGPDEKLFF
j_gene: TRBJ1-1; v_gene: TRBV7-9; abundance: many; d_gene: -; CDR3nt: TGTGCCAGCAGCCCTAAGAGGAGTCTGAACACTGAAGCTTTCTTT; CDR3aa: CASSPKRSLNTEAFF
j_gene: TRBJ1-1; v_gene: TRBV7-2; abundance: -; d_gene: -; CDR3nt: TGTGCCAGCACTCGCGGGATCGGCACTGAAGCTTTCTTT; CDR3aa: CASTRGIGTEAFF
j_gene: TRBJ2-3; v_gene: TRBV28; abundance: -; d_gene: TRBD2; CDR3nt: TGTGCCAGCAGTGGACTAGCTAACACGCAGTATTTT; CDR3aa: CASSGLANTQYF
j_gene: TRBJ1-6; v_gene: TRBV28; abundance: many; d_gene: TRBD1; CDR3nt: TGTGCCAGCAGTACCTTGACAGGGGCTAATTCACCCCTCCACTTT; CDR3aa: CASSTLTGANSPLHF
j_gene: TRBJ2-5; v_gene: TRBV2; abundance: many; d_gene: TRBD2; CDR3nt: TGTGCCAGCGGAGGGGCGGGAGGTGAGACCCAGTACTTC; CDR3aa: CASGGAGGETQYF
j_gene: TRBJ2-2; v_gene: TRBV7-9; abundance: many; d_gene: -; CDR3nt: TGTGCCAGCAGCTTAGGGCCGGCGCTGGGGGAGCTGTTTTTT; CDR3aa: CASSLGPALGELFF
j_gene: TRBJ2-7; v_gene: TRBV5-4; abundance: many; d_gene: TRBD1; CDR3nt: TGTGCCAGCAGCTTGGGGGACAGGTACGAGCAGTACTTC; CDR3aa: CASSLGDRYEQYF
j_gene: TRBJ1-1; v_gene: TRBV12-3/TRBV12-4; abundance: -; d_gene: -; CDR3nt: TGTGCCAGCAGTTTTGAGGGTCTCACTGAAGCTTTCTTT; CDR3aa: CASSFEGLTEAFF
j_gene: TRBJ2-1; v_gene: TRBV10-1; abundance: -; d_gene: -; CDR3nt: TGCGCCAGCAGTGAGTCGGGCGGCCCCTACAATGAGCAGTTCTTC; CDR3aa: CASSESGGPYNEQFF
j_gene: TRBJ2-3; v_gene: TRBV5-1; abundance: few; d_gene: -; CDR3nt: TGCGCCAGCAGCTGGGTGGGCCTAACGGAAGATACGCAGTATTTT; CDR3aa: CASSWVGLTEDTQYF
j_gene: TRBJ1-4; v_gene: TRBV5-1; abundance: -; d_gene: TRBD1; CDR3nt: TGCGCCAGCAGCTCCGGGACAGGGGGTGAAAAACTGTTTTTT; CDR3aa: CASSSGTGGEKLFF
j_gene: TRBJ2-7; v_gene: TRBV6-2/TRBV6-3; abundance: many; d_gene: TRBD1; CDR3nt: TGTGCCAGCACCCCGGACAGGCGATCCTACGAGCAGTACTTC; CDR3aa: CASTPDRRSYEQYF
j_gene: TRBJ1-1; v_gene: TRBV7-2; abundance: few; d_gene: -; CDR3nt: TGTGCCAGCAGCCCCGGAAGGGGCACTGAAGCTTTCTTT; CDR3aa: CASSPGRGTEAFF
j_gene: TRBJ2-5; v_gene: TRBV27; abundance: many; d_gene: -; CDR3nt: TGTGCCAGCAGTACGAACAGGGTGTTCCGGACCCAGTACTTC; CDR3aa: CASSTNRVFRTQYF
j_gene: TRBJ2-2; v_gene: TRBV5-5; abundance: few; d_gene: -; CDR3nt: TGTGCCAGCAGCATAGCAGCTCAGGCGAACACCGGGGAGCTGTTTTTT; CDR3aa: CASSIAAQANTGELFF
j_gene: TRBJ2-7; v_gene: TRBV10-3; abundance: few; d_gene: TRBD2; CDR3nt: TGTGCCATCAGTGCCCCCCCGGGACTAGCGGGGATCTCCTACGAGCAGTACTTC; CDR3aa: CAISAPPGLAGISYEQYF
j_gene: TRBJ2-1; v_gene: TRBV4-2; abundance: -; d_gene: -; CDR3nt: TGTGCCAGCAGCCAAGAATCACTAGCCAGCTACAATGAGCAGTTCTTC; CDR3aa: CASSQESLASYNEQFF
j_gene: TRBJ1-6; v_gene: TRBV27; abundance: -; d_gene: TRBD1; CDR3nt: TGTGCCAGCAGTTTATCGGGGACAGGGACCTATAATTCACCCCTCCACTTT; CDR3aa: CASSLSGTGTYNSPLHF
j_gene: TRBJ1-1; v_gene: TRBV6-5; abundance: few; d_gene: -; CDR3nt: TGTGCCAGCAGTTACTCGTCAGGGGCAGCTAGGGAAGCTTTCTTT; CDR3aa: CASSYSSGAAREAFF
j_gene: TRBJ2-7; v_gene: TRBV5-6; abundance: few; d_gene: TRBD2; CDR3nt: TGTGCCAGCAGCTTGGTGGGGGACTACCCGGGGGAGCAGTACTTC; CDR3aa: CASSLVGDYPGEQYF
j_gene: TRBJ2-3; v_gene: TRBV24-1; abundance: -; d_gene: -; CDR3nt: TGTGCCACCAGTGATTCGACACCCCCCTACTCGCAGTATTTT; CDR3aa: CATSDSTPPYSQYF
j_gene: TRBJ2-2; v_gene: TRBV4-1; abundance: many; d_gene: -; CDR3nt: TGCGCCAGCAGCCAAGGGCCTAACAGGGCGGGCACCGGGGAGCTGTTTTTT; CDR3aa: CASSQGPNRAGTGELFF
j_gene: TRBJ2-5; v_gene: TRBV5-1; abundance: -; d_gene: -; CDR3nt: TGCGCCAGCAGCTCCCTCGGGACGAAGCAAGAGACCCAGTACTTC; CDR3aa: CASSSLGTKQETQYF
j_gene: TRBJ2-5; v_gene: TRBV28; abundance: many; d_gene: -; CDR3nt: TGTGCCAGCAGTGTTCGTGGTACATTGTCAGAGACCCAGTACTTC; CDR3aa: CASSVRGTLSETQYF
j_gene: TRBJ2-1; v_gene: TRBV7-9; abundance: many; d_gene: TRBD1; CDR3nt: TGTGCCAGCAGCTACAGGGGGATTTGGGATGAGCAGTTCTTC; CDR3aa: CASSYRGIWDEQFF